This paragraph covers one T cell receptor beta chain sequence. Its antigen remains unidentified. Nothing much larger sits one base from this clone, and base qualities are not available. The V end gives up 4 bases and the J end 6 bases, leaving 10 bases in the junction not matched to a gene. The CDR3 measures 14 amino acids from cysteine to phenylalanine. Solely the CDR3 DNA is kept, with 42 bases framed from the first base. Per the germline V gene (reference sequence), GTSNPN is the CDR1 and SVGIG is the CDR2. This record belongs to a study of blood T cell repertoires in COVID-19 (dated by TCRdb to the early 2020s). With respect to the entire study: Collaborator samples came from the United States, Italy and Spain and covered acute and convalescent phases of COVID-19. The material from the prospective study consisted of cDNA or gDNA derived from T cells, B-cell-depleted T cells, or PBMCs. Subjects who had been exposed to COVID-19, were actively infected with it, or had recovered from it provided the deeply sampled blood TCRbeta repertoires that made up the dataset. A freely available public database, intended as a resource for researchers studying the immune response to SARS-CoV-2, is where the repertoires were released. Samples came from the ongoing ImmuneRACE study (first 160 participants) plus 1,254 subjects from 6 global collaborators. A de-identified subject ID, COVID-19 status, age in years and sex were almost always included in the sample metadata. Where available, HLA class I and class II types were obtained from metadata supplied by the sample provider rather than from assay-based typing. Here is what the overall study found, with its caveats: How much clinical and demographic metadata was included differed by source and by participant, and the metadata was provided uncurated.

TCRbeta CDR3 regions were amplified from genomic DNA by means of the immunoSEQ Assay, a bias-controlled multiplex PCR. From the authors' description of their analysis: The number of nucleated cells in each sample was estimated from the amplification of reference gene primers within the assay. Sequence reads were collapsed and filtered to measure the absolute abundance of every unique TCRbeta CDR3 rearrangement. Productive Simpson clonality was computed per sample as the square root of Simpson's diversity index over productive rearrangements. This is the immuneACCESS table as TCRdb keeps it, with only in-frame sequences that have V and J called. A part of the clones is gone; compared with another copy, unresolved V genes explain less than half, and the rest is unexplained. V, J and clone size are taken as reported in that table, and D and trimming were inferred from the DNA itself. For this sample the table gives about 49,000 clones, of which around 87% were detected only once. Over 2% of the sample is in the top ten clones.

One collaborating source in Seattle enrolled patients while the patients were actively infected and followed the patients over time throughout the course of disease. Each collaborating institution followed its own protocols to collect whole blood in K2EDTA tubes. For TCRbeta analysis, collaborators shipped samples as frozen whole blood, isolated PBMCs, or DNA extracted from either of those sample types. Material: peripheral blood. The origin of this receptor is a woman of 80 years or more with COVID-19, enrolled during active disease. This chain is built from TRBV30 and TRBJ1-1, with 8 junctional bases fitting TRBD1. The CDR3: CAWKRGQGRAEAFF. The nucleotides are TGTGCCTGGAAGAGAGGACAGGGAAGGGCTGAAGCTTTCTTT.